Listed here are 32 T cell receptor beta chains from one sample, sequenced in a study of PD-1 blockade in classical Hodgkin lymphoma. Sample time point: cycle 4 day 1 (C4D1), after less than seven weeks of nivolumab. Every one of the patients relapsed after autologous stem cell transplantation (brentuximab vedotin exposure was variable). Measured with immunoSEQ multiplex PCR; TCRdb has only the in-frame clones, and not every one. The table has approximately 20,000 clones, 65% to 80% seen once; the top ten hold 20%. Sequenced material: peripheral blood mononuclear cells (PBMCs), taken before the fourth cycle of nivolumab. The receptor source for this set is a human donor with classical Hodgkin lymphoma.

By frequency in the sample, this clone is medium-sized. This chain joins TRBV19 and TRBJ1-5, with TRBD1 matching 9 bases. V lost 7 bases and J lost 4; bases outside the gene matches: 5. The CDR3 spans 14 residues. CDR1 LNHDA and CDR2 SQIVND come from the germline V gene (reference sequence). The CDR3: CASNRDRANQPQHF. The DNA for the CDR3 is TGTGCCAGTAACCGGGACAGGGCTAATCAGCCCCAGCATTTT.

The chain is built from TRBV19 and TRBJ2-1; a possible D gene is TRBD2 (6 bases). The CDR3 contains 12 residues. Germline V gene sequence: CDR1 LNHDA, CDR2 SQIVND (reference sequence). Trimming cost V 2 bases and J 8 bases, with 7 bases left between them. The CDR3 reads CASSIRRDEQFF. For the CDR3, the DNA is TGTGCCAGTAGTATAAGGAGGGATGAGCAGTTCTTC.

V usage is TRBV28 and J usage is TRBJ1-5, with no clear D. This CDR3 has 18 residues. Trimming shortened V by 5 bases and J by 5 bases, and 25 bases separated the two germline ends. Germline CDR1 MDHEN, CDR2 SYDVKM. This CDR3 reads CASSPPTGWGSRDQPQHF. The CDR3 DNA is TGTGCCAGCAGTCCTCCGACGGGGTGGGGTTCCCGGGATCAGCCCCAGCATTTT.

CDR3 loop: CSGEEEPNYGYTF. CDR3 sequence (DNA): TGTTCCGGGGAAGAGGAGCCTAACTATGGCTACACCTTC. V is TRBV30 and J is TRBJ1-2; D not resolved. The germline CDR1 and CDR2 sequences are GTSNPN and SVGIG (reference sequence). This CDR3 spans 13 amino acids.

CDR3 bases: TGTGCCAGTATACGACAGCCCGGGGAAGCTTTCTTT. This sequence encodes CASIRQPGEAFF. The chain uses TRBV19 and TRBJ1-1, with D tentatively TRBD1 (5 bases). The CDR3 runs to 12 residues. V was trimmed by 7 bases and J by 8 bases, leaving 14 bases between them. Germline loops: CDR1 LNHDA, CDR2 SQIVND (reference sequence). The full variable domain, rest sourced from reference TRBV19 and TRBJ1-1, is DGGITQSPKYLFRKEGQNVTLSCEQNLNHDAMYWYRQDPGQGLRLIYYSQIVNDFQKGDIAEGYSVSREKKESFPLTVTSAQKNPTAFYLCASIRQPGEAFFGQGTRLTVV.

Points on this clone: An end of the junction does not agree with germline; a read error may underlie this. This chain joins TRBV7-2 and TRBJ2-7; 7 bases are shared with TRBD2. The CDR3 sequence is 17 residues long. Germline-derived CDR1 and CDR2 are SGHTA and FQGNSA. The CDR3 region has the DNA TGCGCCAGCAGCCAAGACGGTGCGGGAGCCTTGTCCTACGAGCAGTACTTC. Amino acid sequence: CASSQDGAGALSYEQYF.

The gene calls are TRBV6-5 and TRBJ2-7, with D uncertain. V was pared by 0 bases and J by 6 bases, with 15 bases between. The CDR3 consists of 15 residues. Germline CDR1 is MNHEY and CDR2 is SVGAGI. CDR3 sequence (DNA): TGTGCCAGCAGTTACTCGAAAGTAGCCCTGGGCGAGCAGTACTTC. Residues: CASSYSKVALGEQYF.

CDR3 region: CAWRRGRDTEAFF. As DNA, the CDR3 is TGTGCCTGGAGGCGGGGGCGAGACACTGAAGCTTTCTTT. The J gene is TRBJ1-1, the V gene TRBV30; TRBD1 might be the D (6 bases). Germline loops: CDR1 GTSNPN, CDR2 SVGIG (reference sequence). The CDR3 runs to 13 residues. V lost 3 bases, J lost 3 bases, and 11 bases lay in between.

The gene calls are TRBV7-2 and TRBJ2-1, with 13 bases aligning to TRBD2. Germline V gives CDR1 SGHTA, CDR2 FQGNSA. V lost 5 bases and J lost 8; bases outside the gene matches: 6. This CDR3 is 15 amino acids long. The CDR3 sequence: CASSHRTSGSYEQFF. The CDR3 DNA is TGTGCCAGCAGCCACAGGACTAGCGGGAGTTATGAGCAGTTCTTC.

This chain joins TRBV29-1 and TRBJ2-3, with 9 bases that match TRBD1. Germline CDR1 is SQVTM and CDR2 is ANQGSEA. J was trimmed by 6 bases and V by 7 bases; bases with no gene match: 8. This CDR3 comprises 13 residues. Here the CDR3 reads CSARQGVTDTQYF. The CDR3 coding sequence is TGCAGCGCCAGACAGGGGGTCACTGATACGCAGTATTTT.

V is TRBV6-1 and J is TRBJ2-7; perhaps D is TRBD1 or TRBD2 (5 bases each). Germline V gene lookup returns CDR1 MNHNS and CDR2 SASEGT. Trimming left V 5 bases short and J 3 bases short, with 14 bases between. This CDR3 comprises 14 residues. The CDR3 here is CASSRMLGDYEQYV. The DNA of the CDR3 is TGTGCCAGCAGTCGAATGCTGGGGGACTACGAGCAGTACGTC.

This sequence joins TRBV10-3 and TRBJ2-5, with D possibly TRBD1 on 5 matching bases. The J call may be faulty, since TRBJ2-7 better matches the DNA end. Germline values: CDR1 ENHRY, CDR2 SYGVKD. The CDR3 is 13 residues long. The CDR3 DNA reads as TGTGCCATCAGTATTAATGGACAAGGCGAGCAGTACTTC. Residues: CAISINGQGEQYF.

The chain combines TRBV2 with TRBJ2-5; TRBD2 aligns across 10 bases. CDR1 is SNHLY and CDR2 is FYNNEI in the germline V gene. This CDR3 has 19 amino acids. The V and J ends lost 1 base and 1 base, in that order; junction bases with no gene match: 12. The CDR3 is CASSEDWLAGAFLQETQYF. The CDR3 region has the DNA TGTGCCAGCAGTGAAGATTGGCTAGCGGGAGCCTTCCTCCAAGAGACCCAGTACTTC.

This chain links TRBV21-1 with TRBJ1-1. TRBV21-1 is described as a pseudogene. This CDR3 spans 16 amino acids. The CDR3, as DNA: TGTGCCAACAGCAAGCTCCCTTCCCGTTTGAACACTGAAGCTTTCTTT. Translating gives CANSKLPSRLNTEAFF.

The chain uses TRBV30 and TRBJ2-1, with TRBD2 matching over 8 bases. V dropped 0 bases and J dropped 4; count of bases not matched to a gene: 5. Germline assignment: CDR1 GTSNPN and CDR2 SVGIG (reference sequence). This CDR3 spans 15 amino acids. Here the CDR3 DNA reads TGTGCCTGGAGTGTAGAACTAGCGGTTTACAATGAGCAGTTCTTC. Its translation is CAWSVELAVYNEQFF.

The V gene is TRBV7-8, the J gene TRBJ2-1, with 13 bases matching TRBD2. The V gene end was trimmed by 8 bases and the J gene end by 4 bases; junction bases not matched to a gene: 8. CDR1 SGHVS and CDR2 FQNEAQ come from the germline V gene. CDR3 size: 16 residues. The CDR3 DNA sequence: TGTGCCAGCCAAGGACTAGCGGGAGTACTTTACAATGAGCAGTTCTTC. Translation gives CASQGLAGVLYNEQFF.

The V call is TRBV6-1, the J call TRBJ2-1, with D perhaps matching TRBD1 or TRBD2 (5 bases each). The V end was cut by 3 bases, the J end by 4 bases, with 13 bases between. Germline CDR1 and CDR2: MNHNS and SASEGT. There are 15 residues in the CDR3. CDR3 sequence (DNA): TGTGCCAGCAGTGACCGGGACGGAATTTACAATGAGCAGTTCTTC. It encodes CASSDRDGIYNEQFF.

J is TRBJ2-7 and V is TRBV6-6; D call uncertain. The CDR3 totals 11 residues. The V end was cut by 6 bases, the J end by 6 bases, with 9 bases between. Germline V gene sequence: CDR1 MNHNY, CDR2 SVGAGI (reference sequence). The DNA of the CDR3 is TGTGCCAGCAGCACGGGCGCCGAGCAGTACTTC. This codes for CASSTGAEQYF.

The CDR3 spells CASRSVGSSGTDTQYF. DNA for the CDR3: TGTGCCAGTAGGTCAGTCGGGTCTAGTGGCACAGATACGCAGTATTTT. The gene calls are TRBV19 and TRBJ2-3, with D uncertain. The CDR3 has 16 residues. Trimming removed 6 bases at V and 1 base at J, with 17 bases between. Germline CDR1 reads LNHDA; CDR2 reads SQIVND (reference sequence).

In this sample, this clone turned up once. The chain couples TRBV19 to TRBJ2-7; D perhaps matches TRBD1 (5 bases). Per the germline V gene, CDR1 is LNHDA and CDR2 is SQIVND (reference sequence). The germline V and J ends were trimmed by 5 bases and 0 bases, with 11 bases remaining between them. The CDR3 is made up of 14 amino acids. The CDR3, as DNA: TGTGCCAGTAGTTTTACCAGGGACTCCTACGAGCAGTACTTC. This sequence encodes CASSFTRDSYEQYF.

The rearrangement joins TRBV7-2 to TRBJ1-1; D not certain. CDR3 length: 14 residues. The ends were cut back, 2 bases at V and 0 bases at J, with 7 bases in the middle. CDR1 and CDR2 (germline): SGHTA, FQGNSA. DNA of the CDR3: TGTGCCAGCAGCTTAAGTCAGCTGAACACTGAAGCTTTCTTT. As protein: CASSLSQLNTEAFF.

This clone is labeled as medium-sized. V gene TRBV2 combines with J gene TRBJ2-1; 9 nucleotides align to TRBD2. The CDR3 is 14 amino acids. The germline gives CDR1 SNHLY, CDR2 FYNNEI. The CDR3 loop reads CAGRAGGRYNEQFF. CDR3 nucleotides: TGTGCAGGCCGAGCGGGGGGACGTTACAATGAGCAGTTCTTC.

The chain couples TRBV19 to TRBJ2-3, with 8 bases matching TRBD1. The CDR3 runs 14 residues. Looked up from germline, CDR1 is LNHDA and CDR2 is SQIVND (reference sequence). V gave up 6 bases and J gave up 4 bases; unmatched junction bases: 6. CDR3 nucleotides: TGTGCCAGTAGCCACGGACAGGGCGCAGATACGCAGTATTTT. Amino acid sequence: CASSHGQGADTQYF.

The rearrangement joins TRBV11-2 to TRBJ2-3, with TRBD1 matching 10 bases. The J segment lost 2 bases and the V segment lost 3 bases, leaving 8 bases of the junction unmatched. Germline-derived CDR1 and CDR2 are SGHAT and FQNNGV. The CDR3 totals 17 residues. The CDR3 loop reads CASSFPSGTGDTDTQYF. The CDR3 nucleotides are TGTGCCAGCAGCTTTCCCTCCGGGACAGGGGACACAGATACGCAGTATTTT.

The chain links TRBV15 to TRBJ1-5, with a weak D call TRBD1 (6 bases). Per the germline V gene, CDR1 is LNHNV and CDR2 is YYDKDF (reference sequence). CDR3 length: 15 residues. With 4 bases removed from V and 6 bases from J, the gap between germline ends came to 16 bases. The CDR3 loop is CATSTARGAGQPQHF. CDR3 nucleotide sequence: TGTGCCACCAGCACCGCGAGGGGGGCGGGTCAGCCCCAGCATTTT.

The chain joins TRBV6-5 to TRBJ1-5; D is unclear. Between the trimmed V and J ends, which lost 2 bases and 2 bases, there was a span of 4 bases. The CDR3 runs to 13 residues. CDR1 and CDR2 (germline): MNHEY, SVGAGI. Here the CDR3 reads CASSYGGNQPQHF. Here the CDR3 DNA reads TGTGCCAGCAGTTACGGTGGCAATCAGCCCCAGCATTTT.

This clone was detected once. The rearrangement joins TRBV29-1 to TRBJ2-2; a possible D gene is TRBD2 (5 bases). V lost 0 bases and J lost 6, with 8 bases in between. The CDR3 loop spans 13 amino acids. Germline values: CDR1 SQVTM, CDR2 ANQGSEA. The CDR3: CSVEDPGSGELFF. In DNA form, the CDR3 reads TGCAGCGTTGAAGATCCGGGATCCGGGGAGCTGTTTTTT.

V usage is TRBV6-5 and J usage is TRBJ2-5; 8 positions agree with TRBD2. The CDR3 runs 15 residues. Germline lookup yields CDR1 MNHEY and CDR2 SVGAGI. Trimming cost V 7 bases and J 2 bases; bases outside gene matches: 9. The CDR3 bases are TGTGCCAGCAAAGACTCGGGGGGGCTACAAGAGACCCAGTACTTC. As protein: CASKDSGGLQETQYF.

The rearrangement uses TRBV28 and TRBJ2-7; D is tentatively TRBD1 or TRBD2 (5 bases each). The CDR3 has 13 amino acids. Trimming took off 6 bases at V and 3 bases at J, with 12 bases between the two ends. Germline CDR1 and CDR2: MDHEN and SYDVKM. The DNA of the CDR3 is TGTGCCAGCAGACCGGGACCGAGCTACGAGCAGTACTTC. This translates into CASRPGPSYEQYF.

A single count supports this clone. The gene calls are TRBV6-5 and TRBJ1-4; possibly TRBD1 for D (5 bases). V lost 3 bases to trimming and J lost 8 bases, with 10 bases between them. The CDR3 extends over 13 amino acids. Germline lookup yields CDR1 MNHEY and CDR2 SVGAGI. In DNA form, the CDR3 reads TGTGCCAGCAGTTATCGGGGCCGGGAAAAACTGTTTTTT. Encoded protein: CASSYRGREKLFF.

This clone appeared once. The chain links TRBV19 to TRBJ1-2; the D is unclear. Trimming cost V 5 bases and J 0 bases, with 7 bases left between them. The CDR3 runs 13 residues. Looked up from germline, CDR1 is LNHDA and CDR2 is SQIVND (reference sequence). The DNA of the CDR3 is TGTGCCAGTAGTTTTTTATCTAACTATGGCTACACCTTC. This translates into CASSFLSNYGYTF.

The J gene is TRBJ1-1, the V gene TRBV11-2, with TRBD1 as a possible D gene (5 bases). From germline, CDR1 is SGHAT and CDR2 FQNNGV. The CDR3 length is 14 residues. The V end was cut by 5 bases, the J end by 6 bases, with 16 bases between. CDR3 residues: CASSAHEKQAEAFF. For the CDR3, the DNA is TGTGCCAGCAGCGCGCATGAAAAACAGGCTGAAGCTTTCTTT.